This entry is about one T cell receptor beta chain. These data belong to a study of T cell responses to AZD1222 COVID-19 vaccine. Trimming shortened V by 3 bases and J by 0 bases, and 18 bases separated the two germline ends. The V gene's germline CDR1 is SGHRS and CDR2 YFSETQ. This CDR3 has 18 amino acids. Sequencing used immunoSEQ multiplex PCR; TCRdb keeps in-frame clones, though not all of them. The sample has about 96,000 clones; 91% are singletons. The chain couples TRBV5-1 to TRBJ2-2; D not certain. This sequence originates from an adult in good health. Specimen: peripheral blood, collected on day 0 of MenACWY control vaccination. The CDR3 bases are TGCGCCAGCAGCTGGGCCGACGGCCGTCCTACGAACACCGGGGAGCTGTTTTTT. The encoded protein is CASSWADGRPTNTGELFF.